The next 21 T cell receptor beta chains were all read from a single sample in a study of T cell repertoires in cytomegalovirus infection. A single record per CDR3 protein comes from TCRdb applying MiXCR to the reads. Here the sample spans 750,000 to 950,000 distinct CDR3 sequences, 29% being singletons. Antigen specificity for these receptors is unknown. Sequencing used cultured CD8+ T cells from PBMCs, obtained from culture after CMV antigen stimulation. These receptors were obtained from a human donor in good health (CMV status not recorded). Some clones in this sample may be carry-over from other donors' samples.

In DNA, the CDR3 is TGCGCCAGCAGCTCCCGGGACTCCGATAGCACAGATACGCAGTATTTT. Protein product: CASSSRDSDSTDTQYF. The chain couples TRBV5-1 to TRBJ2-3; weak D call: TRBD2 (6 bases). The V end was cut by 3 bases, the J end by 0 bases, with 14 bases between. Per the germline V gene, CDR1 is SGHRS and CDR2 is YFSETQ. This CDR3 is 16 amino acids long.

The chain has TRBV5-4 and TRBJ2-1; 10 nucleotides line up with TRBD1. This CDR3 comprises 16 residues. V was pared by 1 base and J by 8 bases, with 9 bases of the junction left unmatched. Germline V gene sequence: CDR1 SGHNT, CDR2 YYREEE (reference sequence). CDR3 loop: CASSLSRDRGDDEQFF. In DNA, the CDR3 is TGTGCCAGCAGCTTGAGCCGGGACAGGGGAGACGATGAGCAGTTCTTC.

This clonotype has more than one count but fewer than ten. The J gene is TRBJ1-6, the V gene TRBV12-3 or TRBV12-4; D perhaps matches TRBD1 (5 bases). Trimming removed 3 bases from V and 1 base from J, with 10 bases in between. The length of the CDR3 is 16 residues. The CDR3, as DNA: TGTGCCAGCAGTTTCGGGGGGAGGTCCTATAATTCACCCCTCCACTTT. The encoded protein is CASSFGGRSYNSPLHF.

J is TRBJ1-6 and V is TRBV2; D is undetermined. CDR3 length: 15 residues. The germline V and J ends were trimmed by 3 bases and 0 bases, with 6 bases remaining between them. CDR1 is SNHLY and CDR2 is FYNNEI in the germline V gene. The CDR3 loop reads CASSERSSYNSPLHF. In DNA, the CDR3 is TGTGCCAGCAGTGAGAGGAGCTCCTATAATTCACCCCTCCACTTT. The entire variable domain, with the rest obtained from reference TRBV2 and TRBJ1-6, is as follows: EPEVTQTPSHQVTQMGQEVILRCVPISNHLYFYWYRQILGQKVEFLVSFYNNEISEKSEIFDDQFSVERPDGSNFTLKIRSTKLEDSAMYFCASSERSSYNSPLHFGNGTRLTVT.

This clonotype was seen only a few times. This rearrangement joins TRBV6-1 to TRBJ2-7; no reliable D call. The V gene lost 3 bases and the J gene lost 1 base, with 7 bases spanning the gap. The CDR3 spans 13 residues. Per germline, CDR1 MNHNS and CDR2 SASEGT. The CDR3 nucleotides read TGTGCCAGCAGTGAGATACCATCCTACGAGCAGTACTTC. Its protein is CASSEIPSYEQYF.

This clonotype occurred once. The CDR3 sequence: CASSQPYPGGNNYGYTF. In DNA form, the CDR3 reads TGTGCCAGCAGCCAACCGTACCCAGGGGGCAATAACTATGGCTACACCTTC. The chain employs TRBV3-1 and TRBJ1-2; 8 positions match TRBD1. CDR3 length: 17 residues. The germline V gene has CDR1 LGHDT and CDR2 YNNKEL (reference sequence). V trimming: 2 bases; J trimming: 1 base; junction bases outside the gene matches: 9.

The chain carries TRBV29-1 and TRBJ1-2; D may be TRBD1 (5 bases). The CDR3 spans 12 residues. With 7 bases removed from V and 4 bases from J, the gap between germline ends came to 13 bases. Germline V gene lookup returns CDR1 SQVTM and CDR2 ANQGSEA. DNA for the CDR3: TGCAGCGCAATCGGAGGGGTCTATGGCTACACCTTC. Protein product: CSAIGGVYGYTF. The whole variable domain, remainder taken from reference TRBV29-1 and TRBJ1-2, is SAVISQKPSRDICQRGTSLTIQCQVDSQVTMMFWYRQQPGQSLTLIATANQGSEATYESGFVIDKFPISRPNLTFSTLTVSNMSPEDSSIYLCSAIGGVYGYTFGSGTRLTVV.

The chain carries TRBV5-1 and TRBJ2-1, with 8 bases fitting TRBD1. With V trimmed by 6 bases and J by 1 base, 6 bases remained unmatched. This CDR3 is built from 15 residues. Germline V gene sequence: CDR1 SGHRS, CDR2 YFSETQ. In DNA, the CDR3 is TGCGCCAGCACCGTTGGACAGGGATCCTACAATGAGCAGTTCTTC. Its protein is CASTVGQGSYNEQFF.

This clonotype appeared a few times. The chain employs TRBV4-2 and TRBJ2-3, with D maybe TRBD2 (6 bases). The germline V gene encodes CDR1 LGHNA and CDR2 YNFKEQ. There are 14 residues in the CDR3. V was shortened by 0 bases and J by 7 bases, with 11 bases between the two germline ends. In nucleotides, the CDR3 is TGTGCCAGCAGCCAAGAGGAGGGACGCAATACGCAGTATTTT. Translation gives CASSQEEGRNTQYF.

This clonotype has a handful of counts. V is TRBV6-6 and J is TRBJ1-2; maybe TRBD1 (5 bases). V lost 11 bases to trimming and J lost 0 bases, with 13 bases between them. Germline CDR1 is MNHNY and CDR2 is SVGAGI (reference sequence). This CDR3 is 13 amino acids long. This chain's CDR3 is CAAREGANYGYTF. The DNA of the CDR3 is TGTGCCGCCCGGGAAGGGGCTAACTATGGCTACACCTTC.

The V call is TRBV4-1, the J call TRBJ2-2, with 8 bases that match TRBD2. The CDR3 contains 17 residues. Per germline, CDR1 MGHRA and CDR2 YSYEKL. V lost 4 bases to trimming and J lost 5 bases; unmatched junction nucleotides: 12. The CDR3 DNA reads TGCGCCAGCAGCCCGTATACAGCGGGGGCGGGGACCGGGGAGCTGTTTTTT. Encoded protein: CASSPYTAGAGTGELFF.

This clonotype appeared a few times. The V and J genes are TRBV20-1 and TRBJ1-1; D is unresolved. V dropped 2 bases and J dropped 2 bases, with 9 bases sitting between them. This CDR3 has 13 residues. The germline gives CDR1 DFQATT, CDR2 SNEGSKA (reference sequence). CDR3 sequence reads: CSARMRSNTEAFF. The DNA of the CDR3 is TGCAGTGCTAGAATGAGGTCTAACACTGAAGCTTTCTTT.

This clonotype was seen a few times. This chain connects TRBV6-1 to TRBJ2-7, with 8 bases that match TRBD1. The CDR3 loop spans 15 amino acids. Germline V gene data show CDR1 as MNHNS and CDR2 as SASEGT. Germline trimming cut 5 bases from V and 2 bases from J; bases unmatched to any gene: 8. The CDR3 is CASSNIHRGAYEQYF. DNA for the CDR3: TGTGCCAGCAGTAATATCCACAGGGGGGCCTACGAGCAGTACTTC.

The V and J genes are TRBV6-1 and TRBJ1-2, with D possibly matching TRBD1 (6 bases). V lost 5 bases and J 4 bases, leaving 11 bases between the germline ends. CDR1 is MNHNS, CDR2 SASEGT, per germline. The CDR3 covers 13 residues. DNA of the CDR3: TGTGCCAGCAGTTATAACAGGGCCTATGGCTACACCTTC. Translating gives CASSYNRAYGYTF.

V gene TRBV10-3 combines with J gene TRBJ2-1; D might be TRBD2 (5 bases). Trimming took off 0 bases at V and 2 bases at J, with 11 bases between the two ends. There are 16 residues in the CDR3. Germline V gives CDR1 ENHRY, CDR2 SYGVKD. The CDR3 region has the DNA TGTGCCATCAGTGAGTCCATGAGGGAAGCCTACAATGAGCAGTTCTTC. Amino acid sequence: CAISESMREAYNEQFF.

The sample holds many counts of this clonotype. The chain has TRBV7-8 and TRBJ2-5; TRBD2 matches 9 bases. V trimming: 3 bases; J trimming: 2 bases; junction bases outside the gene matches: 4. Germline V gene data show CDR1 as SGHVS and CDR2 as FQNEAQ. The CDR3 contains 15 residues. The CDR3 spells CASSFSGGGQETQYF. The CDR3 nucleotides are TGTGCCAGCAGCTTTAGCGGGGGCGGTCAAGAGACCCAGTACTTC.

Ten or more counts support this clonotype. Possible read error: a much larger clone is one base away. The chain uses TRBV6-4 and TRBJ2-3; 12 positions agree with TRBD2. CDR3 length: 15 residues. Per germline, CDR1 MRHNA and CDR2 SNTAGT. The ends lost 4 bases at V and 1 base at J; junction bases unmatched: 0. In DNA, the CDR3 is TGTGCCAGCAGTGGGACTAGCGGGGGCACAGATACGCAGTATTTT. This gives the protein CASSGTSGGTDTQYF.

The CDR3 here is CASSQMTGVNYGYTF. The CDR3 bases are TGCGCCAGCAGCCAGATGACAGGAGTTAACTATGGCTACACCTTC. This chain links TRBV4-1 with TRBJ1-2, with D perhaps TRBD1 (6 bases). Germline values: CDR1 MGHRA, CDR2 YSYEKL. The CDR3 spans 15 residues. Trimming took 3 bases from V and 1 from J, leaving 12 bases between them.

This clonotype was found a few times. The rearrangement links TRBV15 to TRBJ2-1; D might be TRBD1 or TRBD2, each matching 6 bases. V was clipped by 5 bases and J by 0 bases, with 17 bases between them. The CDR3 is made up of 17 amino acids. Looked up from germline, CDR1 is LNHNV and CDR2 is YYDKDF (reference sequence). The CDR3 protein is CATSRPEGGSSYNEQFF. The DNA for the CDR3 is TGTGCCACCAGCCGCCCCGAGGGGGGCAGCTCCTACAATGAGCAGTTCTTC.

The rearrangement joins TRBV6-5 to TRBJ2-3, with TRBD2 matching over 12 bases. V shed 2 bases, J shed 4 bases, and the junction held 4 bases outside the gene matches. Germline-derived CDR1 and CDR2 are MNHEY and SVGAGI. The CDR3 is 16 amino acids. In DNA, the CDR3 is TGTGCCAGCAGTTACCTACTAGCGGGGGGCGCAGATACGCAGTATTTT. It specifies CASSYLLAGGADTQYF.

This chain uses TRBV5-5 with TRBJ1-1; the D gene is possibly TRBD1 (6 bases). Germline V lookup: CDR1 SGHKS, CDR2 YYEKEE (reference sequence). The CDR3 has 15 amino acids. Trimming removed 2 bases from V and 4 bases from J, with 15 bases in between. The CDR3 region has the DNA TGTGCCAGCAGCTTACTTACAGGGTATGGCACTGAAGCTTTCTTT. It is translated as CASSLLTGYGTEAFF.